This T cell receptor beta chain was sequenced for a study of T cells in narcolepsy. Across the study: Patients with NT1 or NT2 and healthy control donors were enrolled. Regarding the study as a whole: Autoreactive HCRT-specific and TRIB2-specific clonotypes were marked in same-patient CSF-versus-blood CD4+ comparisons. Reportedly, autoreactive clonotypes were serially detected in patients' blood but not controls'.

Trimming took 10 bases from V and 3 from J; bases not matched to a gene: 11. Germline CDR1 and CDR2: ENHRY and SYGVKD. The CDR3 runs to 14 residues. Measured with immunoSEQ multiplex PCR; TCRdb has only the in-frame clones, and not every one. The sample records around 20,000 clones, 92% being singletons. This clone came up once. Its cognate antigen is unknown. Sequenced sample: CD45RA- memory CD4+ T cells from PBMCs. The source of this sequence is a human donor with narcolepsy. The chain is built from TRBV10-3 and TRBJ1-1; TRBD1 aligns across 7 bases. This chain's CDR3 is CATAPQGGDTEAFF. The CDR3 coding sequence is TGTGCCACCGCCCCCCAGGGGGGGGACACTGAAGCTTTCTTT.